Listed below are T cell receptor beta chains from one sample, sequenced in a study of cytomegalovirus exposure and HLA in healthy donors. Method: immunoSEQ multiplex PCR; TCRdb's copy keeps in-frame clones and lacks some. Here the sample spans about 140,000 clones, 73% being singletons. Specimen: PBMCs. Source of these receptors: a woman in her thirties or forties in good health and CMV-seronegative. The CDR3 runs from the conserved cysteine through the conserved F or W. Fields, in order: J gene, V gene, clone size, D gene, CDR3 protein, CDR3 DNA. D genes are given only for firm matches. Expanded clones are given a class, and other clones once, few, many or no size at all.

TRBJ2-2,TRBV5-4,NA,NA,CASSSRRGQAGELFF,TGTGCCAGCAGTTCTCGGAGGGGGCAGGCCGGGGAGCTGTTTTTT
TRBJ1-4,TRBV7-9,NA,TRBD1,CASSSGQGAGGAMEKLFF,TGTGCCAGCAGTTCGGGACAGGGGGCAGGAGGTGCTATGGAAAAACTGTTTTTT
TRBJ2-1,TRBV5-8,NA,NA,CASSSTILQGRHPFF,TGTGCCAGCAGCTCTACTATACTACAGGGCAGGCATCCGTTCTTC
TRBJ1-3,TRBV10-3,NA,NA,CAISEGRRSGNTIYF,TGTGCCATCAGTGAAGGCAGGCGATCTGGAAACACCATATATTTT
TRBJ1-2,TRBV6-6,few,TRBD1,CASSPGTGLVYTF,TGTGCCAGCAGCCCCGGGACAGGGCTCGTCTACACCTTC
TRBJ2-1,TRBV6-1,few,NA,CASPSPLTGEQFF,TGTGCCAGCCCAAGCCCCCTTACGGGTGAGCAGTTCTTC
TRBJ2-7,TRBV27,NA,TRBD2,CASRTGGGYEQYF,TGTGCCAGCAGAACGGGGGGGGGCTACGAGCAGTACTTC
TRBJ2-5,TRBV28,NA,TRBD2,CASSWLTSGQETQYF,TGTGCCAGCAGTTGGCTGACTAGCGGACAAGAGACCCAGTACTTC
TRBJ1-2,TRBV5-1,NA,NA,CASSLEFPGRYGYTF,TGCGCCAGCAGCTTGGAATTCCCAGGGCGGTATGGCTACACCTTC
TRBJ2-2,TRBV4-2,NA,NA,CASSQGGTYTGELFF,TGTGCCAGCAGCCAAGGAGGGACTTACACCGGGGAGCTGTTTTTT
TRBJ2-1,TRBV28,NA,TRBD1,CASSLGDRVNEQFF,TGTGCCAGCAGTTTGGGGGACAGGGTCAATGAGCAGTTCTTC
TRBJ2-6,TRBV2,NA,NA,CASSEEGAAGANVLTF,TGTGCCAGCAGTGAAGAAGGGGCGGCCGGGGCCAACGTCCTGACTTTC
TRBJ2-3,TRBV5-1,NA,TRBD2,CASSLGGSDTQYF,TGCGCCAGCAGCCTGGGAGGGTCAGATACGCAGTATTTT
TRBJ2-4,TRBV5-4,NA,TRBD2,CASSLDGRGAAAKNIQYF,TGTGCCAGCAGCCTTGACGGGAGGGGGGCGGCAGCCAAAAACATTCAGTACTTC
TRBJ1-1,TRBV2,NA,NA,CASSVTRTEIYTEAFF,TGTGCCAGCAGTGTAACCCGTACAGAGATTTACACTGAAGCTTTCTTT
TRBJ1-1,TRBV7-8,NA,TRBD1,CASSPRTGGAWGTEAFF,TGTGCCAGCAGCCCTCGAACAGGGGGCGCCTGGGGCACTGAAGCTTTCTTT
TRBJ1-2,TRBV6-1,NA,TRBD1,CASSRLGTGSYGYTF,TGTGCCAGCAGTCGACTTGGGACAGGGAGCTATGGCTACACCTTC
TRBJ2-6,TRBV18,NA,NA,CASSPEDGANVLTF,TGTGCCAGCTCACCAGAGGATGGGGCCAACGTCCTGACTTTC
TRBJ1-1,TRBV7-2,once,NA,CASSLETFMNTEAFF,TGTGCCAGCAGCTTAGAGACTTTTATGAACACTGAAGCTTTCTTT
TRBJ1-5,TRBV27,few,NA,CASSSRDSNQPQHF,TGTGCCAGCAGTTCACGGGATTCCAATCAGCCCCAGCATTTT
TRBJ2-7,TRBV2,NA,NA,CASSGRALGSYEQYF,TGTGCCAGCAGTGGCAGGGCGCTCGGCTCCTACGAGCAGTACTTC
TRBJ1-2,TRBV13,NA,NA,CASSLGSGGNYGYTF,TGTGCCAGCAGCTTAGGATCGGGCGGGAACTATGGCTACACCTTC
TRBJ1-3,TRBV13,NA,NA,CASSLGTLGWDTIYF,TGTGCCAGCAGCTTAGGGACTCTAGGCTGGGACACCATATATTTT
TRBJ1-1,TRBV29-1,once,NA,CSAYAEGTEAFF,TGCAGCGCCTACGCGGAGGGCACTGAAGCTTTCTTT
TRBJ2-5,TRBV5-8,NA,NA,CASSPVGLETQYF,TGTGCCAGCAGCCCCGTTGGCCTGGAGACCCAGTACTTC
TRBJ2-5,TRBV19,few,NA,CASSIGGSHPDETQYF,TGTGCCAGTAGTATTGGGGGGTCGCATCCAGATGAGACCCAGTACTTC
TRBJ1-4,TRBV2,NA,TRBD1,CASSLGQGINEKLFF,TGTGCCAGCAGCCTTGGACAGGGCATTAATGAAAAACTGTTTTTT
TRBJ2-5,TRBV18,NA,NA,CASSPRMDREETQYF,TGTGCCAGCTCACCACGAATGGACAGAGAAGAGACCCAGTACTTC
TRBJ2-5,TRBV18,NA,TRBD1,CASSSTGSGETQYF,TGTGCCAGCTCATCGACAGGGAGTGGGGAGACCCAGTACTTC
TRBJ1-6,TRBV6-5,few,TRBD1,CASTTGTGDNSPLHF,TGTGCCAGCACGACGGGGACAGGAGATAATTCACCCCTCCACTTT
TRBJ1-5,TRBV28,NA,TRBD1,CASNPGTVFNQPQHF,TGTGCCAGCAATCCCGGGACAGTGTTCAATCAGCCCCAGCATTTT
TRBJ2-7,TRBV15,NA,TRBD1,CATSKLDRDHEQYF,TGTGCCACCAGCAAGTTGGACAGGGACCACGAGCAGTACTTC
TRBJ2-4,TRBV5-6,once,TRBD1,CASSLGTGVGNIQYF,TGTGCCAGCAGCTTGGGGACAGGGGTGGGCAACATTCAGTACTTC
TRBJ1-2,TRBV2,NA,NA,CASSEVEQGMVGYTF,TGTGCCAGCAGTGAGGTAGAGCAGGGTATGGTCGGCTACACCTTC
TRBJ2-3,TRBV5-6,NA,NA,CASSNPRLGHSTDTQYF,TGTGCCAGCAGCAACCCGAGACTGGGGCATAGCACAGATACGCAGTATTTT
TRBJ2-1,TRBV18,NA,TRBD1,CASSPPQRGGTYNEQFF,TGTGCCAGCTCACCACCTCAAAGAGGGGGCACCTACAATGAGCAGTTCTTC
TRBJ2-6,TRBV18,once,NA,CASSPPRSGANVLTF,TGTGCCAGCTCACCACCTCGCTCTGGGGCCAACGTCCTGACTTTC
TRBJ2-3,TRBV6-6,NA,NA,CASSYVRGENTDTQYF,TGTGCCAGCAGTTATGTACGGGGTGAAAACACAGATACGCAGTATTTT
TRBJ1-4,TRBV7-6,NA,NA,CASSLTSGGVELFF,TGTGCCAGCAGCTTAACTTCGGGGGGGGTCGAACTGTTTTTT
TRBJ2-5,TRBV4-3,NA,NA,CASSQDMTVETQYF,TGCGCCAGCAGCCAAGATATGACAGTGGAGACCCAGTACTTC
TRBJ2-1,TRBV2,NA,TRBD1,CASSLRTGYNEQFF,TGTGCCAGCAGTCTTAGGACAGGCTACAATGAGCAGTTCTTC